The TCR beta chain described here comes from a study of T cell responses to AZD1222 COVID-19 vaccine. About the research overall: Combined were second doses at about 4 or about 12 weeks.

From germline, CDR1 is MNHEY and CDR2 SMNVEV (reference sequence). V trimming: 4 bases; J trimming: 0 bases; junction bases outside the gene matches: 15. The CDR3 loop spans 19 amino acids. Sequencing was performed with immunoSEQ multiplex PCR; in TCRdb, only in-frame clones are kept and a portion is missing. The table shows over 95,000 clones, with around nine tenths occurring only once. Study-wide results and limits: Seropositivity was recorded at baseline in only a handful of AZD1222 recipients.

Turning to this clone: Its antigen is unknown.

This sample comprised peripheral blood, obtained on day 0 of AZD1222 vaccination. The sequence came from an adult in good health. The rearrangement joins TRBV27 to TRBJ2-7; TRBD1 matches 10 bases. DNA for the CDR3: TGTGCCAGCAGTTCTCCGGGACAGGGGACGGGAGATAGCTCCTACGAGCAGTACTTC. This encodes CASSSPGQGTGDSSYEQYF.